The source of this T cell receptor beta chain is a study of graft-versus-host responses after intestinal transplantation. Points from the study as a whole: Present in recipient marrow, GvH clones included some that appeared first in ileum or blood.

TCRdb's table, derived via immunoSEQ multiplex PCR, lists solely in-frame clones and lacks some. The repertoire holds about 15,000 clones, with less than 80% as singletons. Concerning this clone: What it binds is not known.

The CDR3 contains 17 residues. V lost 2 bases to trimming and J lost 5 bases; unmatched junction nucleotides: 7. Germline CDR1 LGHNA, CDR2 YSLEER. Lymphocytes from graft epithelium and lamina propria were isolated. The receptor was derived from a human patient who received an intestinal transplant, so some T cells may come from the graft donor. The J gene is TRBJ1-6, the V gene TRBV4-3, with TRBD1 matching 9 bases. Here the sequenced sample was ileum tissue, taken approximately 700 days after intestinal transplantation. CDR3 residues: CASSQRPTGGHNSPLHF. CDR3 DNA: TGCGCCAGCAGCCAACGACCAACAGGGGGCCATAATTCACCCCTCCACTTT.